The entry below gives a single T cell receptor beta chain sequence along with its context. The data stem from a study of technical replicates of blood from a few donors. Sequenced by immunoSEQ multiplex PCR; TCRdb stores in-frame clones only, minus some. The sample has under 15,000 clones, 79% seen once. The V gene's germline CDR1 is SGDLS and CDR2 YYNGEE. The length of the CDR3 is 15 residues. Trimming shortened V by 0 bases and J by 6 bases, and 13 bases separated the two germline ends. The rearrangement links TRBV9 to TRBJ2-1, with D possibly being TRBD2 (6 bases). The TCR originated in a human donor in good health. Specimen: PBMCs. The CDR3 spells CASSVGGVAGNEQFF. CDR3 in DNA: TGTGCCAGCAGCGTAGGCGGGGTCGCTGGCAATGAGCAGTTCTTC.